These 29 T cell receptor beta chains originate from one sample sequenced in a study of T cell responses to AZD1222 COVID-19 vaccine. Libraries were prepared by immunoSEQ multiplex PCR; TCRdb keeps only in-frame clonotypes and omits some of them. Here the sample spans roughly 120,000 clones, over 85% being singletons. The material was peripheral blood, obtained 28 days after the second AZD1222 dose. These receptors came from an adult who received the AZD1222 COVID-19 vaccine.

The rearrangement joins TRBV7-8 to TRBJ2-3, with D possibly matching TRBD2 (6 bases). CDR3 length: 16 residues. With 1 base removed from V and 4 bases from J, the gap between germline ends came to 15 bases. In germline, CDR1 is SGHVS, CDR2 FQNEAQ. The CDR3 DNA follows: TGTGCCAGCAGCTTAGTTCTATACGGGGGTGCAGATACGCAGTATTTT. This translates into CASSLVLYGGADTQYF.

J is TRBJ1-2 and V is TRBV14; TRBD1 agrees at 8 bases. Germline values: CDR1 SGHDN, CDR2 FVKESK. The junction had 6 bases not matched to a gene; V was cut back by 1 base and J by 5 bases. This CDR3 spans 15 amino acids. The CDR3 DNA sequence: TGTGCCAGCAGCCAAGTAGGACAGGGCCCATATGGCTACACCTTC. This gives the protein CASSQVGQGPYGYTF.

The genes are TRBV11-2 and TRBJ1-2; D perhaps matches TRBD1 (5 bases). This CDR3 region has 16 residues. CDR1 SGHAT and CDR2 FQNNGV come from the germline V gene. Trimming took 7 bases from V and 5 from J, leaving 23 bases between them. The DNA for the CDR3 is TGTGCCAGCACCCCAGGGCAAGACTTCATTGGTTATGGCTACACCTTC. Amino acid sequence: CASTPGQDFIGYGYTF.

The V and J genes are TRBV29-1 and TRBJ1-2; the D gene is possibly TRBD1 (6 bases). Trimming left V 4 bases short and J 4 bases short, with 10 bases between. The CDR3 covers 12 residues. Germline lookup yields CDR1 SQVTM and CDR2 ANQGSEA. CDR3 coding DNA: TGCAGCGTTGCTAGGGGGGGCTATGGCTACACCTTC. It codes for CSVARGGYGYTF.

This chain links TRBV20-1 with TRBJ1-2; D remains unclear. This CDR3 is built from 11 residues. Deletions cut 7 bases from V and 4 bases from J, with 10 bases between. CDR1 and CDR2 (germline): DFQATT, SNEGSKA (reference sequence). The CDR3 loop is CSVPDRYGYTF. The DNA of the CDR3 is TGCAGTGTCCCAGACCGCTATGGCTACACCTTC.

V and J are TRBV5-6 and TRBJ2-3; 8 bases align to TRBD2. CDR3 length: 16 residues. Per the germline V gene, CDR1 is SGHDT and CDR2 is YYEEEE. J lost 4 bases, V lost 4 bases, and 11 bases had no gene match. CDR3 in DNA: TGTGCCAGCAGCGGGGGGGGACTAGAGCCCGCAGATACGCAGTATTTT. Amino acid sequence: CASSGGGLEPADTQYF. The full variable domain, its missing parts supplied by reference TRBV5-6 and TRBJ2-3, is DAGVTQSPTHLIKTRGQQVTLRCSPKSGHDTVSWYQQALGQGPQFIFQYYEEEERQRGNFPDRFSGHQFPNYSSELNVNALLLGDSALYLCASSGGGLEPADTQYFGPGTRLTVL.

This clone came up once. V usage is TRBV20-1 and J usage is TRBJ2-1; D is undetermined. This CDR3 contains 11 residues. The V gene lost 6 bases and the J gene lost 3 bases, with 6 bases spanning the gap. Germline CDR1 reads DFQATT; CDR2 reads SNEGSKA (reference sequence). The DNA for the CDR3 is TGCAGTGCCCGTTACTACAATGAGCAGTTCTTC. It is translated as CSARYYNEQFF.

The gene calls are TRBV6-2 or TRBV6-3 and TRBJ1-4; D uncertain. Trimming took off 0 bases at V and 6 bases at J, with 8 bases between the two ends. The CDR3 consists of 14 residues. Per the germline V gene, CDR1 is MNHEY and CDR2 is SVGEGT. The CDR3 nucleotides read TGTGCCAGCAGTTACTCGAGAGGATATGAAAAACTGTTTTTT. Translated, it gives CASSYSRGYEKLFF.

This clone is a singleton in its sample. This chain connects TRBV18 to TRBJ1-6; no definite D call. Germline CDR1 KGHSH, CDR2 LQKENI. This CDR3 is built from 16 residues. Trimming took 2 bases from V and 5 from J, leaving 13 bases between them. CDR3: CASSPALARNNSPLHF. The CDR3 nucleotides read TGTGCCAGCTCACCAGCCCTGGCCCGTAATAATTCACCCCTCCACTTT.

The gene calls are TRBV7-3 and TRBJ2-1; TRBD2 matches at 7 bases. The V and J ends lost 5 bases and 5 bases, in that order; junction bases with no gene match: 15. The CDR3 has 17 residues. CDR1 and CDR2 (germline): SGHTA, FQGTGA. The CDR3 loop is CASSATGRAGKNNEQFF. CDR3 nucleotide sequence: TGTGCCAGCAGCGCCACCGGGAGAGCGGGGAAGAACAATGAGCAGTTCTTC.

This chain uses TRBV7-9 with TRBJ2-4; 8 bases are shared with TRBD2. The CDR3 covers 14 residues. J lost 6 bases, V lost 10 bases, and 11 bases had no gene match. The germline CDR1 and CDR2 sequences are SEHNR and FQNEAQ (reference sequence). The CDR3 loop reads CATRRGGGGNIQYF. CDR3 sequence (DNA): TGTGCCACCCGTCGGGGGGGCGGGGGAAACATTCAGTACTTC. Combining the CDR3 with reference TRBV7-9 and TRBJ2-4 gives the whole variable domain DTGVSQNPRHKITKRGQNVTFRCDPISEHNRLYWYRQTLGQGPEFLTYFQNEAQLEKSRLLSDRFSAERPKGSFSTLEIQRTEQGDSAMYLCATRRGGGGNIQYFGAGTRLSVL.

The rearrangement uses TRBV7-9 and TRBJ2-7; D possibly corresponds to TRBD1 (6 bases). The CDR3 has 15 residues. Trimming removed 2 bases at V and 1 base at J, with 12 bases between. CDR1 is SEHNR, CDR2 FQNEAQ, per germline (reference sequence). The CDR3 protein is CASSLYTGSSYEQYF. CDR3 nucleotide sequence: TGTGCCAGCAGCTTATACACAGGGTCATCCTACGAGCAGTACTTC. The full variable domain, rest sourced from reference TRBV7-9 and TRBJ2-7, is DTGVSQNPRHKITKRGQNVTFRCDPISEHNRLYWYRQTLGQGPEFLTYFQNEAQLEKSRLLSDRFSAERPKGSFSTLEIQRTEQGDSAMYLCASSLYTGSSYEQYFGPGTRLTVT.

CDR3 sequence reads: CASSRTATANSGNTIYF. For the CDR3, the DNA is TGTGCCAGCAGCAGAACCGCCACAGCTAACTCTGGAAACACCATATATTTT. The chain recombines TRBV7-6 with TRBJ1-3, with unresolved D. The germline gives CDR1 SGHVS, CDR2 FNYEAQ. The CDR3 contains 17 residues. The V and J ends lost 5 bases and 0 bases respectively, with 17 bases between them. The full variable domain, rest sourced from reference TRBV7-6 and TRBJ1-3, is GAGVSQSPRYKVTKRGQDVALRCDPISGHVSLYWYRQALGQGPEFLTYFNYEAQQDKSGLPNDRFSAERPEGSISTLTIQRTEQRDSAMYRCASSRTATANSGNTIYFGEGSWLTVV.

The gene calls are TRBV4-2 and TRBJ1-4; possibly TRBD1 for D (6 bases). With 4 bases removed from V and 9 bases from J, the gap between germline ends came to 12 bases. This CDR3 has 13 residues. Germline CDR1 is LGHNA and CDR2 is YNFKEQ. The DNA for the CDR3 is TGTGCCAGCAGCCCGGACAGTGGTCAAAAACTGTTTTTT. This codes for CASSPDSGQKLFF.

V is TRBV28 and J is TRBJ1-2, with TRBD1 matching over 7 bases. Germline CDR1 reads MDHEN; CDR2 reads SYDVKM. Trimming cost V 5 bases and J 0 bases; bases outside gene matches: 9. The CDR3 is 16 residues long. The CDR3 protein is CASSGSGTEANYGYTF. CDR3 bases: TGTGCCAGCAGTGGTTCCGGGACAGAAGCTAACTATGGCTACACCTTC.

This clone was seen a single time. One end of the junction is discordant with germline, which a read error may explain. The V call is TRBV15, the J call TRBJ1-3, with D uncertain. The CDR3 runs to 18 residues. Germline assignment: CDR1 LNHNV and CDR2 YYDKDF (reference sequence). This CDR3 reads CATSRERSGLSSGNTIYF. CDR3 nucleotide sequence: TGTGCCACCAGTAGAGAACGCTCAGGACTTAGCTCTGGAAACACCATATATTTT.

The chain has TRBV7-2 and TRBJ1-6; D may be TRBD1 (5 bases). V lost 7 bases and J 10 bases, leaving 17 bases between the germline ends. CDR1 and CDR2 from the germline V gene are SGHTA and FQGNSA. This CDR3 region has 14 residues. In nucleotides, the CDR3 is TGTGCCAGCACCCTGGTAAGGGGAGGATCACCCCTCCACTTT. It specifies CASTLVRGGSPLHF.

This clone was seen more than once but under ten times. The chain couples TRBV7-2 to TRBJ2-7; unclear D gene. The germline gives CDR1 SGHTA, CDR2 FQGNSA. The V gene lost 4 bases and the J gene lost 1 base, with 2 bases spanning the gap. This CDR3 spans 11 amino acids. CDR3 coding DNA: TGTGCCAGCAGCTGGTCCTACGAGCAGTACTTC. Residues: CASSWSYEQYF.

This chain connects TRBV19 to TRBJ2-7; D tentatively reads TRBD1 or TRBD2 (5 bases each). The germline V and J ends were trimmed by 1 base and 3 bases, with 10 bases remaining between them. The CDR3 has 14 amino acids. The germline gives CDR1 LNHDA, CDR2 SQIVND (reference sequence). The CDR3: CASSIGGTFYEQYF. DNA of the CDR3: TGTGCCAGTAGTATAGGAGGGACCTTCTACGAGCAGTACTTC.

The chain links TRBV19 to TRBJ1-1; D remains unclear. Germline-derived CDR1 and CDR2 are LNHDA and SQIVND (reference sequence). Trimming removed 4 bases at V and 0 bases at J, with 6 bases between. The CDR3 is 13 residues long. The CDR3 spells CASSTQLNTEAFF. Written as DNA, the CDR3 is TGTGCCAGTAGTACACAGTTGAACACTGAAGCTTTCTTT.

The CDR3 coding sequence is TGTGCCAGCAAGAGTTGGCCGAACACCGGGGAGCTGTTTTTT. Amino acids: CASKSWPNTGELFF. V usage is TRBV7-2 and J usage is TRBJ2-2; D remains ambiguous. CDR1 and CDR2 (germline): SGHTA, FQGNSA. This CDR3 comprises 14 residues. The ends were cut back, 7 bases at V and 0 bases at J, with 9 bases in the middle.

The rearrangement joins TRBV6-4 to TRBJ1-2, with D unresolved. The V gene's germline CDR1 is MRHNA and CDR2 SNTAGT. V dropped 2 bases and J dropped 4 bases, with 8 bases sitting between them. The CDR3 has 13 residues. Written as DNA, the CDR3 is TGTGCCAGCAGTGACGCCGGACCCTATGGCTACACCTTC. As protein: CASSDAGPYGYTF.

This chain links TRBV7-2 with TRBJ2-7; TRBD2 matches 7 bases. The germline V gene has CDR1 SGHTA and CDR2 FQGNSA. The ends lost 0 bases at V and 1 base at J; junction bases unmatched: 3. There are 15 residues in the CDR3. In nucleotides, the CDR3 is TGTGCCAGCAGCTTAGCTGGGGGGGGATCCTACGAGCAGTACTTC. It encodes CASSLAGGGSYEQYF. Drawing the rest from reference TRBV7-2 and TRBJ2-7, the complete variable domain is GAGVSQSPSNKVTEKGKDVELRCDPISGHTALYWYRQSLGQGLEFLIYFQGNSAPDKSGLPSDRFSAERTGGSVSTLTIQRTQQEDSAVYLCASSLAGGGSYEQYFGPGTRLTVT.

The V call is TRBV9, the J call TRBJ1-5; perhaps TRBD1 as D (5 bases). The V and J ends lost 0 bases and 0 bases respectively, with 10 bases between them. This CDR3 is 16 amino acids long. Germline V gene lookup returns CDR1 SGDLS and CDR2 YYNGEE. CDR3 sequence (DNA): TGTGCCAGCAGCGTAGGGGCAGGGCCTAGCAATCAGCCCCAGCATTTT. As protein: CASSVGAGPSNQPQHF.

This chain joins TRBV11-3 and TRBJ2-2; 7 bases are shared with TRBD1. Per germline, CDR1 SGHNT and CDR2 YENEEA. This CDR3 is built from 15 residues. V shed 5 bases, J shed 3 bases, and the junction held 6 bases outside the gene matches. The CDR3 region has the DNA TGTGCCAGCAGCCTAGGGGGCAGTGACACCGGGGAGCTGTTTTTT. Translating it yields CASSLGGSDTGELFF.

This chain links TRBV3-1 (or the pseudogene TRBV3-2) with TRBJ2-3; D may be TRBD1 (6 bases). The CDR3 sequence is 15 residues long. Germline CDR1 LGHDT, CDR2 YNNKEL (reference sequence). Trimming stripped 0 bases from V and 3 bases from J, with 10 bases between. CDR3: CASSQEYRDTDTQYF. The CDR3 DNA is TGTGCCAGCAGCCAAGAGTACAGGGATACAGATACGCAGTATTTT.

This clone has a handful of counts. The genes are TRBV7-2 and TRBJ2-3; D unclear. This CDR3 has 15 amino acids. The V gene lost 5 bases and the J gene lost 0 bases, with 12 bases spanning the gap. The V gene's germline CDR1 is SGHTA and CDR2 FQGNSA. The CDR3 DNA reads TGTGCCAGCAGCCCAGGATACCTTAGCACAGATACGCAGTATTTT. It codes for CASSPGYLSTDTQYF. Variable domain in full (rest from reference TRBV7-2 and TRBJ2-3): GAGVSQSPSNKVTEKGKDVELRCDPISGHTALYWYRQSLGQGLEFLIYFQGNSAPDKSGLPSDRFSAERTGGSVSTLTIQRTQQEDSAVYLCASSPGYLSTDTQYFGPGTRLTVL.

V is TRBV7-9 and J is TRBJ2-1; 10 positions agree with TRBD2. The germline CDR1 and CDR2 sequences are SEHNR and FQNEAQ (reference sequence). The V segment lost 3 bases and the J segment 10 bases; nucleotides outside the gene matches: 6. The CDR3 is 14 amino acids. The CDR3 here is CASSLTSGYGEQFF. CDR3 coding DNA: TGTGCCAGCAGCTTGACTAGCGGGTATGGGGAGCAGTTCTTC.

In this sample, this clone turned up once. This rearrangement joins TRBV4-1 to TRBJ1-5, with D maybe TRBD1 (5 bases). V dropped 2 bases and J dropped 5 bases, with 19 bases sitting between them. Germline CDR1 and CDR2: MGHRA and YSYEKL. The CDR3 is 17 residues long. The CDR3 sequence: CASSQWSAGWGDQPQHF. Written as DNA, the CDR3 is TGCGCCAGCAGCCAATGGAGTGCAGGGTGGGGGGATCAGCCCCAGCATTTT.